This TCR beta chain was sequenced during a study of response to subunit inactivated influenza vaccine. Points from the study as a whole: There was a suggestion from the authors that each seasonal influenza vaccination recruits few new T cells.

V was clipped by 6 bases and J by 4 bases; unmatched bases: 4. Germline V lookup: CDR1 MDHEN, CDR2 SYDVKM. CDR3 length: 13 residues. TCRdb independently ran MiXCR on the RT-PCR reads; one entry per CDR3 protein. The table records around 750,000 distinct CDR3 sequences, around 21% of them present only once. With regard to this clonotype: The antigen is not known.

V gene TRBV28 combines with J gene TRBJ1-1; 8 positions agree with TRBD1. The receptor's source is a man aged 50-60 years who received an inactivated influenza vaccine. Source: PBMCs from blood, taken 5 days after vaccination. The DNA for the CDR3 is TGTGCCAGCAGCGATACAGGGGGCACTGAAGCTTTCTTT. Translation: CASSDTGGTEAFF. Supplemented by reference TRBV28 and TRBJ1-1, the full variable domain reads DVKVTQSSRYLVKRTGEKVFLECVQDMDHENMFWYRQDPGLGLRLIYFSYDVKMKEKGDIPEGYSVSREKKERFSLILESASTNQTSMYLCASSDTGGTEAFFGQGTRLTVV.